A single sample gave rise to the 21 T cell receptor beta chains below, sequenced in a study of T cells in women clearing cervical HPV infection. TCRdb keeps only in-frame clones here, not all; method: immunoSEQ multiplex PCR. Reported are about 20,000 clones; the ten largest clones contain approximately 3.5%. The specimen sequenced was blood buffy coat. The receptors derive from a woman aged 18-70 years with a cervical HPV16 infection that either progressed to CIN3+ or cleared (not recorded which).

Turning to this clone: The read falls 3 residues short of the CDR3 end, and the missing part is taken from the germline J gene. The chain links TRBV7-8 to TRBJ2-4; 7 bases are shared with TRBD1. In germline, CDR1 is SGHVS, CDR2 FQNEAQ. With V trimmed by 1 base and J by 3 bases, 9 bases remained unmatched. This CDR3 has 17 residues. CDR3 DNA, as far as it was read: TGTGCCAGCAGCTTAGTAGTCAGGGGGAGAAGCAAAAACATT. This codes for CASSLVVRGRSKNI. In full, the CDR3 reads CASSLVVRGRSKNIQYF.

This clone shows up as medium-sized (0.01 to 0.1%) by frequency. The read falls 3 residues short of the CDR3 end, and the missing part is taken from the germline J gene. This sequence joins TRBV18 and TRBJ2-7; TRBD1 agrees at 7 bases. CDR1 is KGHSH and CDR2 is LQKENI in the germline V gene. This CDR3 spans 16 amino acids. The V gene end was trimmed by 0 bases and the J gene end by 2 bases; junction bases not matched to a gene: 7. The sequenced CDR3 bases are TGTGCCAGCTCACCACCTGCCGGGACAGAACCCTACGAG. Residues: CASSPPAGTEPYE. From start to end, the CDR3 is CASSPPAGTEPYEQYF.

With regard to this clone: The read ends 3 residues before the CDR3 terminus; that terminus is restored from the germline J gene. The chain combines TRBV13 with TRBJ1-1; D is possibly TRBD1 (5 bases). Germline CDR1 and CDR2: PRHDT and FYEKMQ (reference sequence). The length of the CDR3 is 13 residues. The chain's CDR3 is CASSLGGENIAFF. The sequenced part of the CDR3 DNA is TGTGCCAGCAGCTTAGGAGGGGAAAACATT.

About this clone itself: The sequence runs out 3 residues before the end of the CDR3; the remainder is reconstructed from the germline J gene. V usage is TRBV7-2 and J usage is TRBJ2-5, with TRBD2 matching over 13 bases. Germline assignment: CDR1 SGHTA and CDR2 FQGNSA. This CDR3 is 15 amino acids long. V dropped 9 bases and J dropped 5; count of bases not matched to a gene: 9. CDR3 DNA (partial): TGTGCCAGTAAAACTAGACTAGCGGGGGGTGAGACC. This codes for CASKTRLAGGET. In full, the CDR3 reads CASKTRLAGGETQYF.

The CDR3 DNA, read in part, is TGTGCCAGCAGTATGGCGAACACTGAA. Its protein product is CASSMANTE. The CDR3 in full is CASSMANTEAFF. The rearrangement joins TRBV2 to TRBJ1-1; D is uncertain. The read is 3 residues too short to cover the CDR3 end, so that end is filled in from the germline J gene. Germline V CDR1 and CDR2: SNHLY, FYNNEI. CDR3 length: 12 amino acids. V was pared by 5 bases and J by 1 base, with 5 bases between.

Points on this clone: The CDR3 end falls 3 residues outside the read, so it is completed with the germline J gene. V and J are TRBV18 and TRBJ1-3; D gene unclear. V was trimmed by 2 bases and J by 0 bases, leaving 14 bases between them. Looked up from germline, CDR1 is KGHSH and CDR2 is LQKENI. The CDR3 totals 17 residues. CDR3 bases read: TGTGCCAGCTCACCATTCGACATCGGAAGCTCTGGAAACACC. Amino acids: CASSPFDIGSSGNT. The full CDR3 protein reads CASSPFDIGSSGNTIYF.

Incomplete CDR3 DNA: TGTGCCAGCAGCCTGGACAGGGGAGGAAACACC. Protein product: CASSLDRGGNT. The CDR3 in its entirety is CASSLDRGGNTIYF. The genes are TRBV7-3 and TRBJ1-3; 9 bases are a match to TRBD1. The read ends 3 residues shy of where the CDR3 ends; the end is completed using the germline J gene. V lost 5 bases and J lost 4; bases outside the gene matches: 3. Germline V gene sequence: CDR1 SGHTA, CDR2 FQGTGA. The CDR3 is made up of 14 amino acids.

Of note for this clone: The read falls 3 residues short of the CDR3 end, and the missing part is taken from the germline J gene. This chain joins TRBV19 and TRBJ2-3, with a possible D match to TRBD1 (6 bases). V shed 5 bases and J shed 0 bases, with 12 bases lying between them. Germline lookup yields CDR1 LNHDA and CDR2 SQIVND (reference sequence). The CDR3 is made up of 15 amino acids. The CDR3 region is CASSAGTLSTDTQYF. CDR3 bases read: TGTGCCAGTAGTGCCGGGACATTGAGCACAGATACG.

Turning to this clone: The DNA ends 3 residues before the CDR3 does, and the rest of the CDR3 is filled in from the germline J gene. The chain has TRBV5-1 and TRBJ2-1; 9 nucleotides line up with TRBD1. This CDR3 is 16 amino acids long. Trimming removed 3 bases from V and 2 bases from J; junction bases left unmatched: 6. Germline CDR1 reads SGHRS; CDR2 reads YFSETQ. CDR3 DNA, as far as it was read: TGCGCCAGCAGCTCCCAGACAGGGGGGACCTACAATGAG. The encoded protein is CASSSQTGGTYNE. From start to end, the CDR3 is CASSSQTGGTYNEQFF.

Concerning this clone itself: With the read ending 3 residues before the CDR3 end, the germline J gene is used to fill in that end. The chain recombines TRBV7-8 with TRBJ2-7; TRBD2 agrees at 12 bases. V shed 4 bases and J 5 bases; nucleotides not matched to a gene: 9. This CDR3 is 16 amino acids long. Per germline, CDR1 SGHVS and CDR2 FQNEAQ. The CDR3 loop is CASSSWTSGVGNEQYF. CDR3 DNA (partial): TGTGCCAGCAGCTCCTGGACTAGCGGGGTGGGGAACGAG. The full variable domain, with the rest looked up from reference TRBV7-8 and TRBJ2-7, is GAGVSQSPRYKVAKRGQDVALRCDPISGHVSLFWYQQALGQGPEFLTYFQNEAQLDKSGLPSDRFFAERPEGSVSTLKIQRTQQEDSAVYLCASSSWTSGVGNEQYFGPGTRLTVT.

As for this clone: The CDR3 end lies 3 residues beyond the end of the read and is filled in from the germline J gene. V is TRBV18 and J is TRBJ2-7; the match to TRBD1 covers 7 bases. Germline CDR1 KGHSH, CDR2 LQKENI. The CDR3 extends over 13 amino acids. V was pared by 6 bases and J by 0 bases, with 2 bases of the junction left unmatched. The CDR3 DNA, read in part, is TGTGCCAGCTCGGGACAGAACTCCTACGAG. This gives the protein CASSGQNSYE. The CDR3 in its entirety is CASSGQNSYEQYF.

Concerning this clone itself: Read data end 3 residues before the CDR3 end; the end is taken from the germline J gene. V and J are TRBV5-1 and TRBJ1-1, with unresolved D. The V end lost 4 bases, the J end lost 2 bases, and 9 bases lay between the germline ends. There are 13 residues in the CDR3. CDR1 is SGHRS and CDR2 is YFSETQ in the germline V gene. CDR3 loop: CASSASTNTEAFF. The sequenced part of the CDR3 DNA is TGCGCCAGCAGCGCATCAACAAACACTGAA.

The sequenced part of the CDR3 DNA is TGTGCCAGCAGCTCCTCCCCGGGAAGGGGCACTGAA. This gives the protein CASSSSPGRGTE. The whole CDR3 is CASSSSPGRGTEAFF. This rearrangement joins TRBV7-9 to TRBJ1-1; D possibly corresponds to TRBD1 (5 bases). The read finishes 3 residues shy of the CDR3 end, and the germline J gene is used to complete it. The CDR3 has 15 residues. The V end lost 4 bases, the J end lost 4 bases, and 16 bases lay between the germline ends. The germline V gene has CDR1 SEHNR and CDR2 FQNEAQ (reference sequence).

To note about this clone: From the germline J gene comes the end of the CDR3, since the read stops 3 residues before it. The gene calls are TRBV20-1 and TRBJ2-1; TRBD2 matches 13 bases. Losses at the gene ends were 2 bases for V and 1 base for J; bases not matched to a gene: 8. There are 18 residues in the CDR3. Germline V gene sequence: CDR1 DFQATT, CDR2 SNEGSKA (reference sequence). The CDR3 bases that were read are TGCAGTGCTAGAAACCGACTAGCGGGGGGACCATCCTACAATGAG. Its protein product is CSARNRLAGGPSYNE. The whole CDR3 protein is CSARNRLAGGPSYNEQFF.

About this clone itself: Read data end 3 residues before the CDR3 end; the end is taken from the germline J gene. The chain has TRBV6-1 and TRBJ1-4, with D perhaps matching TRBD1 (6 bases). V was clipped by 0 bases and J by 4 bases, with 21 bases between them. Germline V gene sequence: CDR1 MNHNS, CDR2 SASEGT. The CDR3 contains 19 residues. The sequenced CDR3 bases are TGTGCCAGCAGTGAAGCGGCCCAGGGGCGGGTTTCCTATAATGAAAAA. It yields the protein CASSEAAQGRVSYNEK. The full-length CDR3 reads as CASSEAAQGRVSYNEKLFF.

A note on this clone: The read halts 3 residues ahead of the CDR3 end, with the missing end drawn from the germline J gene. This chain uses TRBV7-9 with TRBJ1-2; D unclear. CDR3 size: 12 residues. Per germline, CDR1 SEHNR and CDR2 FQNEAQ (reference sequence). V was clipped by 2 bases and J by 6 bases, with 7 bases between them. CDR3 amino acids: CASSLTVDGYTF. The DNA read from the CDR3 is TGTGCCAGCAGCTTAACAGTCGATGGC.

Notes on this clone: The sequenced fragment ends 3 residues before the CDR3 boundary, so the rest is inferred from the germline J gene. The V gene is TRBV20-1, the J gene TRBJ2-3, with TRBD2 matching over 12 bases. The V gene end was trimmed by 4 bases and the J gene end by 2 bases; junction bases not matched to a gene: 4. Germline values: CDR1 DFQATT, CDR2 SNEGSKA (reference sequence). CDR3 length: 15 amino acids. CDR3 DNA (partial): TGCAGTGCTAAAGGACTAGCGGGGCCCACAGATACG. This codes for CSAKGLAGPTDT. The full CDR3 protein reads CSAKGLAGPTDTQYF.

About this clone itself: The read terminates 3 residues before the CDR3 end, so the remaining end is supplied by the germline J gene. The gene calls are TRBV6-1 and TRBJ1-2; D remains unclear. CDR3 length: 14 amino acids. The V gene lost 8 bases and the J gene lost 0 bases, with 13 bases spanning the gap. Germline V CDR1 and CDR2: MNHNS, SASEGT. Incomplete CDR3 DNA: TGTGCCAGCGGTGGGTCCTACTCTAACTATGGC. Protein sequence: CASGGSYSNYG. The full-length CDR3 reads as CASGGSYSNYGYTF.

Comments on this clone: The CDR3 end falls 3 residues outside the read, so it is completed with the germline J gene. The gene calls are TRBV7-6 and TRBJ2-2, with TRBD2 matching over 9 bases. Germline trimming cut 0 bases from V and 5 bases from J; bases unmatched to any gene: 4. The CDR3 consists of 16 residues. Germline CDR1 SGHVS, CDR2 FNYEAQ. CDR3 region: CASSLAGGGGTGELFF. The CDR3 DNA, read in part, is TGTGCCAGCAGCTTAGCCGGCGGGGGGGGTACCGGGGAG.

As regards this clone: The read falls 3 residues short of the CDR3 end, and the missing part is taken from the germline J gene. The chain is built from TRBV19 and TRBJ1-1; no reliable D call. This CDR3 spans 15 amino acids. V was clipped by 1 base and J by 0 bases, with 9 bases between them. Germline loops: CDR1 LNHDA, CDR2 SQIVND (reference sequence). Partial CDR3 DNA: TGTGCCAGTAGTATAGCAACAGACCTGAACACTGAA. Translated: CASSIATDLNTE. The full CDR3 reads CASSIATDLNTEAFF.

A remark on this clone: The missing CDR3 end, 3 residues past where the read stops, is filled in from the germline J gene. V and J are TRBV18 and TRBJ2-2; perhaps TRBD1 as D (5 bases). The germline V gene encodes CDR1 KGHSH and CDR2 LQKENI. There are 14 residues in the CDR3. Trimming pared 5 bases from V and 1 base from J, leaving 8 bases between. Partial CDR3 DNA: TGTGCCAGCTCAGGAGACAGGAACACCGGGGAG. Its protein is CASSGDRNTGE. The complete CDR3 reads CASSGDRNTGELFF.